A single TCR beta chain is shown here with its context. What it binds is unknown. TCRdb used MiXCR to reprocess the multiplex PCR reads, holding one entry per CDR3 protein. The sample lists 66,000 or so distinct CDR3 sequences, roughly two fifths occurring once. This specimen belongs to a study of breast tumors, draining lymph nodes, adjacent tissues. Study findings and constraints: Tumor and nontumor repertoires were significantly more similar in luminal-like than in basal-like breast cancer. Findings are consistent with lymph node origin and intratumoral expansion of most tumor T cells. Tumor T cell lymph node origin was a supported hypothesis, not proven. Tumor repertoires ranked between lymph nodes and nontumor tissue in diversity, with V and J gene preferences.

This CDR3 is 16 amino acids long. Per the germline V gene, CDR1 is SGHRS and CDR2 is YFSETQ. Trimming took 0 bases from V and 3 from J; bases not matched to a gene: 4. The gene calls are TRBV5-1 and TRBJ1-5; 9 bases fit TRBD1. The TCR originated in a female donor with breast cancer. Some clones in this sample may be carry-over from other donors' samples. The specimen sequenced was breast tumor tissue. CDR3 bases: TGCGCCAGCAGCTTGGCCGGGACAGGGCCCAATCAGCCCCAGCATTTT. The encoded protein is CASSLAGTGPNQPQHF.